The subject of this entry is one TCR beta chain. Its antigen is not identified. Germline V gene sequence: CDR1 MNHEY, CDR2 SMNVEV (reference sequence). The CDR3 totals 15 residues. The V segment lost 3 bases and the J segment 8 bases; nucleotides outside the gene matches: 10. The data stem from a study of a mutant IDH1 vaccine in newly diagnosed glioma. Study at large: It was radiotherapy, temozolomide, or both that patients received previously, with most receiving both.

Sequenced by immunoSEQ multiplex PCR; TCRdb stores in-frame clones only, minus some. The sample has around 32,000 clones; about nine tenths are singletons. Time point given: week 5, during vaccination. Each dose of the vaccine consisted of 300 ug of mutant IDH1 20-mer peptide, with topical imiquimod. Tumors from donors were new WHO grade 3 or 4 IDH1-mutant astrocytomas with ATRX loss. This TCR was sampled from a woman between 40 and 55 years old with glioma. Some clones in this sample may be carry-over from other donors' samples. This chain links TRBV27 with TRBJ2-1; TRBD2 aligns across 7 bases. This material consisted of peripheral blood mononuclear cells (PBMCs), taken from a glioma patient whose treatment included an IDH1 peptide vaccine. CDR3 sequence: CASSFIRAAGDEQFF. The DNA for the CDR3 is TGTGCCAGCAGTTTCATTCGCGCCGCGGGGGATGAGCAGTTCTTC.